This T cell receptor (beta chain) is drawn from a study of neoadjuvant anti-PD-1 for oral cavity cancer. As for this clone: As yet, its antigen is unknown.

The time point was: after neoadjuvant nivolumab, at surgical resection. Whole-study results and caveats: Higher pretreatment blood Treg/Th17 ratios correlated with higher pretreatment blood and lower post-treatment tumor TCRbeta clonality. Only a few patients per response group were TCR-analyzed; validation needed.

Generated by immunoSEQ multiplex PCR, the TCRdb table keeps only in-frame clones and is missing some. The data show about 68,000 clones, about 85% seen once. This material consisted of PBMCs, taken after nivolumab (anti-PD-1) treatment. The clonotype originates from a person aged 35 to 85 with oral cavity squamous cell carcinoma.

The DNA of the CDR3 is TGTGCCAGCAGCTTAGCGGGAGGAGGAAACACCATATATTTT. It codes for CASSLAGGGNTIYF. The chain joins TRBV7-9 to TRBJ1-3; D uncertain. V was pared by 0 bases and J by 4 bases, with 7 bases between. Germline loops: CDR1 SEHNR, CDR2 FQNEAQ (reference sequence). The CDR3 has 14 amino acids.